These T cell receptor beta chains were read from a single sample in a study of blood T cells in healthy people across ages. TCRdb re-called the 5' RACE reads with MiXCR, one entry per CDR3 protein. Among about 1.4 million distinct CDR3 sequences listed, roughly 60% were seen once. Sequencing used blood. These receptors originate from a man aged 18 to 35 in good health. CDR3s include the opening cysteine and the closing phenylalanine or tryptophan. Each record gives: V gene, J gene, D gene, clone size, CDR3 protein, CDR3 DNA. D genes are given only for firm matches. A row's size may be missing; if present it is once, few, many or a size class.

V gene: TRBV29-1
J gene: TRBJ2-3
D gene: NA
clone size: few
CDR3 protein: CSVGGPGFDTDTQYF
CDR3 DNA: TGCAGCGTTGGGGGGCCCGGGTTCGACACAGATACGCAGTATTTT

V gene: TRBV6-2/TRBV6-3
J gene: TRBJ2-1
D gene: TRBD2
clone size: few
CDR3 protein: CASSYLASGSYNEQFF
CDR3 DNA: TGTGCCAGCAGTTACCTTGCTAGCGGCTCCTACAATGAGCAGTTCTTC

V gene: TRBV29-1
J gene: TRBJ2-5
D gene: TRBD1
clone size: NA
CDR3 protein: CSVAGQGVQYF
CDR3 DNA: TGCAGCGTCGCGGGACAGGGAGTGCAGTACTTC

V gene: TRBV11-2
J gene: TRBJ2-5
D gene: NA
clone size: NA
CDR3 protein: CASSPVGVYQETQYF
CDR3 DNA: TGTGCCAGCAGCCCCGTAGGAGTGTACCAAGAGACCCAGTACTTC

V gene: TRBV29-1
J gene: TRBJ2-6
D gene: TRBD1
clone size: NA
CDR3 protein: CSVEDPDRAGANVLTF
CDR3 DNA: TGCAGCGTTGAAGATCCGGACAGGGCTGGGGCCAACGTCCTGACTTTC

V gene: TRBV4-3
J gene: TRBJ2-7
D gene: TRBD1
clone size: few
CDR3 protein: CASSHGRDRLTEQYF
CDR3 DNA: TGCGCCAGCAGCCATGGACGGGACAGGTTAACCGAGCAGTACTTC

V gene: TRBV4-3
J gene: TRBJ2-5
D gene: NA
clone size: few
CDR3 protein: CASSQEQRPETQYF
CDR3 DNA: TGCGCCAGCAGCCAAGAACAGCGGCCGGAGACCCAGTACTTC

V gene: TRBV20-1
J gene: TRBJ2-7
D gene: NA
clone size: NA
CDR3 protein: CSAPNPYEQYF
CDR3 DNA: TGCAGTGCTCCTAACCCCTACGAGCAGTACTTC

V gene: TRBV25-1
J gene: TRBJ2-3
D gene: NA
clone size: NA
CDR3 protein: CASSEPGTFTDTQYF
CDR3 DNA: TGTGCCAGCAGTGAACCCGGGACTTTCACAGATACGCAGTATTTT

V gene: TRBV14
J gene: TRBJ2-3
D gene: TRBD2
clone size: NA
CDR3 protein: CASSQGLASGASTDTQYF
CDR3 DNA: TGTGCCAGCAGCCAAGGTTTGGCTAGCGGAGCTAGCACAGATACGCAGTATTTT

V gene: TRBV6-1
J gene: TRBJ2-3
D gene: TRBD2
clone size: NA
CDR3 protein: CASSEGASGASRADTQYF
CDR3 DNA: TGTGCCAGCAGTGAAGGCGCTAGCGGGGCAAGCCGGGCAGATACGCAGTATTTT

V gene: TRBV6-5
J gene: TRBJ2-7
D gene: NA
clone size: NA
CDR3 protein: CASKGAYYEQYF
CDR3 DNA: TGTGCCAGCAAAGGCGCCTACTACGAGCAGTACTTC

V gene: TRBV13
J gene: TRBJ2-4
D gene: NA
clone size: NA
CDR3 protein: CASSLMTRDVKLAKNIQYF
CDR3 DNA: TGTGCCAGCAGCTTAATGACCCGGGACGTGAAGTTAGCCAAAAACATTCAGTACTTC

V gene: TRBV10-3
J gene: TRBJ1-2
D gene: NA
clone size: few
CDR3 protein: CAINRLGYGYTF
CDR3 DNA: TGTGCCATCAACAGGTTGGGCTATGGCTACACCTTC

V gene: TRBV13
J gene: TRBJ2-5
D gene: NA
clone size: NA
CDR3 protein: CASSSGTHSHEQYF
CDR3 DNA: TGTGCCAGCAGCTCCGGGACTCATAGTCATGAGCAGTACTTC

V gene: TRBV10-3
J gene: TRBJ1-6
D gene: NA
clone size: NA
CDR3 protein: CAISEGYQEALHF
CDR3 DNA: TGTGCCATCAGTGAAGGCTATCAAGAGGCCCTCCACTTT

V gene: TRBV7-2
J gene: TRBJ1-5
D gene: NA
clone size: NA
CDR3 protein: CASSAGGGRGAFWPQHF
CDR3 DNA: TGTGCCAGCAGCGCTGGAGGTGGTCGAGGGGCGTTTTGGCCCCAGCATTTT

V gene: TRBV7-9
J gene: TRBJ2-6
D gene: NA
clone size: NA
CDR3 protein: CASSLVLQGTGANVLTF
CDR3 DNA: TGTGCCAGCAGCTTAGTGCTGCAGGGGACTGGGGCCAACGTCCTGACTTTC

V gene: TRBV20-1
J gene: TRBJ1-5
D gene: NA
clone size: NA
CDR3 protein: CSAMPLGHNQPQHF
CDR3 DNA: TGCAGTGCTATGCCGTTGGGCCACAATCAGCCCCAGCATTTT

V gene: TRBV25-1
J gene: TRBJ2-3
D gene: NA
clone size: NA
CDR3 protein: CASTTGYPDTQYF
CDR3 DNA: TGTGCCAGCACCACAGGGTACCCAGATACGCAGTATTTT

V gene: TRBV7-9
J gene: TRBJ2-6
D gene: NA
clone size: NA
CDR3 protein: CASSYGKGLTGPGANVLTF
CDR3 DNA: TGTGCCAGCAGCTACGGAAAAGGGCTCACAGGGCCTGGGGCCAACGTCCTGACTTTC

V gene: TRBV7-9
J gene: TRBJ2-7
D gene: NA
clone size: NA
CDR3 protein: CASSLAKDEQYF
CDR3 DNA: TGTGCCAGCAGCTTAGCGAAGGACGAGCAGTACTTC

V gene: TRBV7-9
J gene: TRBJ2-7
D gene: TRBD2
clone size: NA
CDR3 protein: CASSLSGLGKGTNYEQYF
CDR3 DNA: TGTGCCAGCAGCTTAAGTGGTTTGGGGAAAGGGACTAACTACGAGCAGTACTTC

V gene: TRBV4-1
J gene: TRBJ2-7
D gene: NA
clone size: NA
CDR3 protein: CASSQDFGTRTYEQYF
CDR3 DNA: TGCGCCAGCAGCCAAGATTTCGGGACAAGAACCTACGAGCAGTACTTC

V gene: TRBV5-6
J gene: TRBJ2-5
D gene: NA
clone size: NA
CDR3 protein: CASSLPEREPQYF
CDR3 DNA: TGTGCCAGCAGCTTGCCCGAAAGGGAGCCCCAGTACTTC

V gene: TRBV11-2
J gene: TRBJ2-1
D gene: TRBD1
clone size: few
CDR3 protein: CASSRRTGQGYNEQFF
CDR3 DNA: TGTGCCAGCAGCCGAAGGACGGGACAGGGATACAATGAGCAGTTCTTC

V gene: TRBV27
J gene: TRBJ2-7
D gene: NA
clone size: NA
CDR3 protein: CASKVAGYFHEQYF
CDR3 DNA: TGTGCCAGCAAGGTGGCAGGTTATTTCCACGAGCAGTACTTC

V gene: TRBV20-1
J gene: TRBJ2-5
D gene: NA
clone size: NA
CDR3 protein: CSASRDSGALSSRETQYF
CDR3 DNA: TGCAGTGCTAGTCGGGACTCCGGGGCTCTGAGTAGTAGAGAGACCCAGTACTTC

V gene: TRBV9
J gene: TRBJ2-1
D gene: NA
clone size: NA
CDR3 protein: CASSVPGLGEQFF
CDR3 DNA: TGTGCCAGCAGCGTCCCGGGACTTGGTGAGCAGTTCTTC

V gene: TRBV29-1
J gene: TRBJ2-3
D gene: TRBD2
clone size: NA
CDR3 protein: CSVATSRDTQYF
CDR3 DNA: TGCAGCGTTGCGACTAGCCGAGATACGCAGTATTTT

V gene: TRBV6-5
J gene: TRBJ1-5
D gene: NA
clone size: NA
CDR3 protein: CASLGSGDPNQPQHF
CDR3 DNA: TGTGCCAGCCTTGGTAGTGGGGATCCCAATCAGCCCCAGCATTTT

V gene: TRBV14
J gene: TRBJ1-2
D gene: TRBD1
clone size: NA
CDR3 protein: CAGSQEAGTGGYGYTF
CDR3 DNA: TGTGCCGGCAGCCAAGAAGCCGGGACAGGGGGGTATGGCTACACCTTC

V gene: TRBV15
J gene: TRBJ2-1
D gene: TRBD1
clone size: few
CDR3 protein: CATSSGTVYNEQFF
CDR3 DNA: TGTGCCACCAGCAGCGGGACAGTCTACAATGAGCAGTTCTTC

V gene: TRBV4-1
J gene: TRBJ1-2
D gene: NA
clone size: NA
CDR3 protein: CASSPIIGQGYTF
CDR3 DNA: TGCGCCAGCAGCCCTATAATTGGACAGGGCTACACCTTC

V gene: TRBV4-1
J gene: TRBJ2-3
D gene: NA
clone size: few
CDR3 protein: CASSQDHVTDTDTQYF
CDR3 DNA: TGCGCCAGCAGCCAAGATCATGTTACGGACACAGATACGCAGTATTTT

V gene: TRBV7-2
J gene: TRBJ2-7
D gene: NA
clone size: NA
CDR3 protein: CASSAQGTRYYEQYF
CDR3 DNA: TGTGCCAGCAGCGCACAGGGGACTAGATACTACGAGCAGTACTTC

V gene: TRBV7-9
J gene: TRBJ1-2
D gene: NA
clone size: NA
CDR3 protein: CASSTTRRDDYTF
CDR3 DNA: TGTGCCAGCAGCACGACCCGGCGTGATGACTACACCTTC

V gene: TRBV20-1
J gene: TRBJ1-1
D gene: NA
clone size: NA
CDR3 protein: CKVWGHNTEAFF
CDR3 DNA: TGCAAAGTATGGGGGCACAACACTGAAGCTTTCTTT

V gene: TRBV6-1
J gene: TRBJ2-7
D gene: NA
clone size: few
CDR3 protein: CASGFSYEQYF
CDR3 DNA: TGTGCCAGCGGCTTCAGCTACGAGCAGTACTTC

V gene: TRBV5-4
J gene: TRBJ2-1
D gene: TRBD2
clone size: NA
CDR3 protein: CASSLPTGRAVYYDEQFF
CDR3 DNA: TGTGCCAGCAGCTTACCGACGGGGAGGGCCGTATATTACGATGAGCAGTTCTTC

V gene: TRBV18
J gene: TRBJ2-7
D gene: TRBD2
clone size: few
CDR3 protein: CASSEGLAVYEQYF
CDR3 DNA: TGTGCCAGCTCAGAGGGACTAGCGGTCTACGAGCAGTACTTC

V gene: TRBV5-1
J gene: TRBJ2-7
D gene: TRBD1
clone size: NA
CDR3 protein: CASAGTVVYNEQYF
CDR3 DNA: TGCGCCAGCGCCGGGACAGTGGTCTACAATGAGCAGTACTTC

V gene: TRBV7-2
J gene: TRBJ2-3
D gene: TRBD1
clone size: NA
CDR3 protein: CASSLRGHYTDTQYF
CDR3 DNA: TGTGCCAGCAGCTTAAGGGGGCACTACACAGATACGCAGTATTTT

V gene: TRBV27
J gene: TRBJ2-7
D gene: NA
clone size: few
CDR3 protein: CASSPTTTGPLLYYEQYF
CDR3 DNA: TGTGCCAGCAGCCCCACGACGACAGGACCCTTACTTTATTACGAGCAGTACTTC

V gene: TRBV14
J gene: TRBJ2-7
D gene: NA
clone size: NA
CDR3 protein: CASSRLLGGITYEQYF
CDR3 DNA: TGTGCCAGCAGCCGGCTGTTGGGGGGCATAACCTACGAGCAGTACTTC

V gene: TRBV20-1
J gene: TRBJ1-2
D gene: NA
clone size: NA
CDR3 protein: CSARDWEGWRYGYTF
CDR3 DNA: TGCAGTGCTAGAGATTGGGAAGGGTGGAGGTATGGCTACACCTTC

V gene: TRBV6-5
J gene: TRBJ2-7
D gene: NA
clone size: NA
CDR3 protein: CASTLRGHEQYF
CDR3 DNA: TGTGCCAGCACCCTCAGGGGCCACGAGCAGTACTTC

V gene: TRBV27
J gene: TRBJ2-7
D gene: TRBD1
clone size: NA
CDR3 protein: CASSLIGGQAFGEQYF
CDR3 DNA: TGTGCCAGCTCCCTTATAGGGGGACAGGCCTTTGGCGAGCAGTACTTC

V gene: TRBV28
J gene: TRBJ1-5
D gene: NA
clone size: NA
CDR3 protein: CASSLILLNNQPQHF
CDR3 DNA: TGTGCCAGCAGTTTGATCCTCCTGAACAATCAGCCCCAGCATTTT